This T cell receptor (beta chain) originates from a study of blood T cell repertoires in COVID-19. CDR3 length equals 16 residues. Looked up from germline, CDR1 is MGHRA and CDR2 is YSYEKL. V lost 4 bases, J lost 4 bases, and 19 bases lay in between. Assay: immunoSEQ multiplex PCR; the TCRdb copy retains only in-frame clones and omits some. This sample has 200,000 to 250,000 clones, with around 86% found just once. Two negative PCRs, clearance, or symptom resolution characterized the recovered Cohort 3 donors. Sequenced sample: PBMCs or T cells enriched from blood (not recorded which). This chain connects TRBV4-1 to TRBJ1-2; no clear D gene. This receptor was taken from a woman between 45 and 60 years old who had recovered from COVID-19. Here the CDR3 DNA reads TGCGCCAGCAGCCTCGTATTAATTCAGGTCCCCTATGGCTACACCTTC. This translates into CASSLVLIQVPYGYTF.